This T cell receptor beta chain appears in the sequencing data of a study of spatial heterogeneity in lung cancer (dated by TCRdb to between 2018 and 2020). Study-level background: More beta-chain than alpha-chain transcripts were consistently detected, likely reflecting higher beta-chain transcript abundance. TCR transcript counts in tumor regions correlated strongly with a T cell transcriptional module score from matched bulk RNA-seq. In the raw uncorrected reads, each unique combination of TCR and UMI appeared on average more than ten times. The study quantitatively compared TCR alpha and beta repertoires across multiple tumor regions, matched nontumor lung and blood in non-small cell lung cancer. TCR repertoire features were related to nonsynonymous mutation counts determined by whole-exome sequencing of tumor tissue. Both alpha and beta chains were TCR-sequenced in samples taken at surgery, namely 220 tumor regions, 64 matched nontumor lung samples and a few dozen PBMC samples.

There are many counts of this clonotype. Its antigen is currently not known. Per-base quality was not reported, and no clone a single base away is much larger than it. From the cysteine up to the phenylalanine, the CDR3 has a length of 14 residues. Only the CDR3 portion is preserved as DNA: 42 bases, with reading frame beginning at the first base. Trimming leaves V shorter by 6 bases and J shorter by 0 bases, with the junction holding 1 base beyond the gene matches. Results and caveats for the whole study, not just this receptor: The tumor nonsynonymous mutation count correlated with the number of expanded intratumoral alpha and beta TCRs. Estimated TCR-seq coverage of tumor T cells was only roughly 7% for alpha chains and 13% for beta chains. Confirming at a functional level the hypothesis that regional TCRs recognize regional mutations was considered to require additional single-cell paired TCR alpha and beta sequencing. The count of ubiquitous expanded TCRs correlated with the count of ubiquitous nonsynonymous mutations, and the count of regional expanded TCRs correlated with the count of regional nonsynonymous mutations.

What the time point label conveys for this sample: sample taken at primary tumor resection. The donors were some 76 patients from the lung TRACERx cohort who had early-stage, untreated non-small cell lung cancer. Without any cell sorting, TCR sequencing was performed on whole RNA extracted either from tumor and nontumor lung tissue or from cryopreserved PBMC samples. Patients were selected for TCR sequencing only if sufficient RNA was available from at least two tumor regions. A lung pathologist reviewed the tumor and adjacent nontumor lung specimens before the specimens were selected. Libraries were built with 5' RACE. This sample was sequenced with a NextSeq 500. In the TCR library protocol, a unique molecular identifier was attached to each TCR cDNA molecule so that PCR and sequencing errors could be corrected. Turning to the authors' computational methods: TCR identification, UMI-based error correction and CDR3 extraction were performed with Decombinator tools. TCRs above a frequency of 2 per 1,000, corresponding to the top 1% of the tumor frequency distribution, were defined as expanded. Expanded tumor TCRs statistically deemed absent (corrected P<0.05) from at least one tumor region were classed as regional, and all other expanded tumor TCRs were classed as ubiquitous. Renyi diversity was computed with the R vegan package after each repertoire had been subsampled 100 times to 5,000 TCRs. CDR3 similarity networks were constructed using string-kernel similarity of amino acid triplets, with links drawn between CDR3s whose pairwise similarity was above 0.82. The public sequencing data were trimmed at Q25 with fastp and processed into clonotypes with MiXCR by TCRdb, which kept only in-frame beta chains. Rows matching on CDR3 protein sequence are summarized as one entry with the most common DNA and genes. TCRdb, not the original authors, processed these V and J calls. In all, the sample holds approximately 11,000 distinct CDR3 sequences, and 6% to 9.5% of those were seen once. Around 22% of the sample is in the top ten clones.

The rearrangement combines TRBV12-3 or TRBV12-4 with TRBJ2-2; 7 central nucleotides agree with TRBD1. The sequence was obtained from a female donor with early-stage non-small cell lung cancer. This specimen consisted of lung tumor tissue, obtained at surgery. The bases read TGTGCCAGCAGCGGGACAGCGAACACCGGGGAGCTGTTTTTT. Translated, this gives CASSGTANTGELFF.